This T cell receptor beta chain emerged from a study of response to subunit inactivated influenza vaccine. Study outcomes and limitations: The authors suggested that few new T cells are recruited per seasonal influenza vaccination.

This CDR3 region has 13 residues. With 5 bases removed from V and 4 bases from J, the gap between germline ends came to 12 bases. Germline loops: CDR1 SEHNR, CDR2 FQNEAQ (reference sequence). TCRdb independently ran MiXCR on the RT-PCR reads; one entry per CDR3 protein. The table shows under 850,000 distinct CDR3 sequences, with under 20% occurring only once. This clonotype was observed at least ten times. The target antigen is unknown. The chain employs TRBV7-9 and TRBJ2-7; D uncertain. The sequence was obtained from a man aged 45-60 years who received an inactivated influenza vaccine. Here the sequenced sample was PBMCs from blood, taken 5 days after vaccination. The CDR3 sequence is CASSHREIYEQYF. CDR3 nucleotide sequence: TGTGCCAGCAGCCACCGAGAGATATACGAGCAGTACTTC.